These 16 T cell receptor beta chains were sequenced from one sample in a study of cytomegalovirus exposure and HLA in healthy donors. PCR amplification relied on 60 Vbeta primers (plus 13 Jbeta primers). Clones were read by immunoSEQ multiplex PCR, and TCRdb kept only the in-frame ones, dropping some. The sample comprises 90,000 to 150,000 clones, around 63% of which are singletons, and 9% to 10% rests with the top ten. Sequences were obtained from PBMCs. The source of these receptors is a man aged 40-49 years in good health and CMV-seropositive.

This chain uses TRBV25-1 with TRBJ2-7; 7 nucleotides agree with TRBD1. Germline V lookup: CDR1 MGHDK, CDR2 SYGVNS. V shed 4 bases, J shed 1 base, and the junction held 7 bases outside the gene matches. The CDR3 length is 15 residues. CDR3 bases: TGTGCCAGCAGTGCCACGGACAGGAGATCCTACGAGCAGTACTTC. It yields the protein CASSATDRRSYEQYF.

This chain links TRBV10-1 with TRBJ2-5; D is uncertain. Germline CDR1 and CDR2: WNHNN and SYGVQD (reference sequence). The CDR3 loop spans 15 amino acids. V shed 2 bases and J shed 5 bases, with 15 bases lying between them. CDR3 sequence (DNA): TGCGCCAGCAGTGAGGGGTCTGCCGGGTTGGAGACCCAGTACTTC. Translating it yields CASSEGSAGLETQYF.

The rearrangement joins TRBV2 to TRBJ2-7, with 9 bases that match TRBD2. The V segment lost 4 bases and the J segment 1 base; nucleotides outside the gene matches: 11. The CDR3 runs to 17 residues. CDR1 and CDR2 from the germline V gene are SNHLY and FYNNEI. CDR3 nucleotides: TGTGCCAGCAGTGGGTGGCCTAGCGGGACGACTTCCTACGAGCAGTACTTC. Its translation is CASSGWPSGTTSYEQYF.

The chain recombines TRBV19 with TRBJ1-2; 7 bases fit TRBD1. The CDR3 loop spans 16 amino acids. The germline V gene encodes CDR1 LNHDA and CDR2 SQIVND (reference sequence). The V and J ends lost 4 bases and 1 base, in that order; junction bases with no gene match: 9. The CDR3 reads CASSTVEGADNYGYTF. The CDR3 nucleotides are TGTGCCAGTAGTACTGTCGAGGGGGCCGATAACTATGGCTACACCTTC.

The genes are TRBV5-1 and TRBJ2-3, with 7 bases fitting TRBD1. Germline trimming cut 0 bases from V and 0 bases from J; bases unmatched to any gene: 10. CDR1 is SGHRS and CDR2 is YFSETQ in the germline V gene. CDR3 length: 18 residues. The CDR3 DNA sequence: TGCGCCAGCAGCTTGGGCTGGGACAGTGATACTAGCACAGATACGCAGTATTTT. Amino acids: CASSLGWDSDTSTDTQYF.

The chain is built from TRBV27 and TRBJ2-1; TRBD2 matches 8 bases. Germline values: CDR1 MNHEY, CDR2 SMNVEV (reference sequence). Trimming cost V 4 bases and J 0 bases; bases outside gene matches: 17. The CDR3 runs 20 residues. The CDR3 protein is CASSSGGTSTLFSSYNEQFF. The CDR3 DNA is TGTGCCAGCAGTTCCGGCGGGACTAGTACTTTATTTAGCTCCTACAATGAGCAGTTCTTC.

This clone has more than one count but fewer than ten. The genes are TRBV10-3 and TRBJ1-1; D not resolved. Germline V gene lookup returns CDR1 ENHRY and CDR2 SYGVKD. The V end was cut by 4 bases, the J end by 1 base, with 13 bases between. The CDR3 sequence is 15 residues long. DNA for the CDR3: TGTGCCATCAGTGCGAAGGAGTCTGGGAACACTGAAGCTTTCTTT. Translating it yields CAISAKESGNTEAFF.

This chain connects TRBV2 to TRBJ2-3, with 12 bases lining up with TRBD2. This CDR3 is built from 15 residues. V shed 11 bases, J shed 4 bases, and the junction held 10 bases outside the gene matches. Germline V gene sequence: CDR1 SNHLY, CDR2 FYNNEI. The CDR3 spells CAGQGLAGSADTQYF. In nucleotides, the CDR3 is TGTGCCGGACAAGGACTAGCGGGATCGGCAGATACGCAGTATTTT.

The V call is TRBV2, the J call TRBJ2-7; D perhaps matches TRBD1 (6 bases). Trimming pared 5 bases from V and 5 bases from J, leaving 19 bases between. In germline, CDR1 is SNHLY, CDR2 FYNNEI. The CDR3 has 15 residues. The CDR3 coding sequence is TGTGCCAGCAGTAAGGGTCGGGCAGGGGCCCACGAGCAGTACTTC. Protein product: CASSKGRAGAHEQYF.

The DNA for the CDR3 is TGTGCCAGCAGCTCCCAGACTAGCGGGGCCTCCTACGAGCAGTACTTC. Residues: CASSSQTSGASYEQYF. The V call is TRBV7-2, the J call TRBJ2-7, with 11 bases fitting TRBD2. V lost 4 bases, J lost 0 bases, and 5 bases stayed unmatched. The CDR3 has 16 residues. Germline V gene sequence: CDR1 SGHTA, CDR2 FQGNSA. Complete variable domain (other parts from reference TRBV7-2 and TRBJ2-7): GAGVSQSPSNKVTEKGKDVELRCDPISGHTALYWYRQSLGQGLEFLIYFQGNSAPDKSGLPSDRFSAERTGGSVSTLTIQRTQQEDSAVYLCASSSQTSGASYEQYFGPGTRLTVT.

The J gene is TRBJ2-5, the V gene TRBV29-1, with 8 bases lining up with TRBD2. Germline CDR1 and CDR2: SQVTM and ANQGSEA. CDR3 length: 16 residues. After removal of 4 bases from V and 1 base from J, the junction contained 11 bases not matched to a gene. CDR3 in amino acids: CSVVVGTSGPQETQYF. CDR3 nucleotides: TGCAGCGTTGTAGTCGGAACTAGCGGCCCCCAAGAGACCCAGTACTTC.

This clone was seen a few times. This chain connects TRBV6-1 to TRBJ2-3; 14 bases align to TRBD2. Per germline, CDR1 MNHNS and CDR2 SASEGT. V was clipped by 0 bases and J by 2 bases; unmatched bases: 7. This CDR3 contains 19 residues. Here the CDR3 reads CASSEARGTSGGNTDTQYF. CDR3 coding DNA: TGTGCCAGCAGTGAAGCGCGGGGGACTAGCGGGGGTAACACAGATACGCAGTATTTT.

This clone has just one count. The chain has TRBV7-9 and TRBJ2-3; D unresolved. Germline CDR1 SEHNR, CDR2 FQNEAQ (reference sequence). Trimming pared 7 bases from V and 4 bases from J, leaving 9 bases between. This CDR3 is built from 12 residues. CDR3 nucleotide sequence: TGTGCCAGCACCCCTCGCGCAGATACGCAGTATTTT. It translates to CASTPRADTQYF.

The gene calls are TRBV5-1 and TRBJ2-7; the D is unclear. This CDR3 has 12 amino acids. The ends were cut back, 3 bases at V and 3 bases at J, with 7 bases in the middle. Germline V CDR1 and CDR2: SGHRS, YFSETQ. CDR3 residues: CASSSDIYEQYF. As DNA, the CDR3 is TGCGCCAGCAGCTCCGACATCTACGAGCAGTACTTC.

V usage is TRBV6-5 and J usage is TRBJ1-1; TRBD1 is a possible D gene (5 bases). Looked up from germline, CDR1 is MNHEY and CDR2 is SVGAGI. V shed 7 bases and J shed 1 base, with 13 bases lying between them. The CDR3 covers 14 residues. Here the CDR3 DNA reads TGTGCCAGCACACCTGGACATAAGAACACTGAAGCTTTCTTT. This encodes CASTPGHKNTEAFF.

In DNA, the CDR3 is TGTGCCAGCAGATCGGACAGAGCAGCGAACACTGAAGCTTTCTTT. It yields the protein CASRSDRAANTEAFF. The V and J genes are TRBV6-5 and TRBJ1-1, with a possible D match to TRBD1 (6 bases). CDR1 and CDR2 from the germline V gene are MNHEY and SVGAGI. The CDR3 contains 15 residues. V shed 6 bases and J shed 1 base, with 15 bases lying between them.